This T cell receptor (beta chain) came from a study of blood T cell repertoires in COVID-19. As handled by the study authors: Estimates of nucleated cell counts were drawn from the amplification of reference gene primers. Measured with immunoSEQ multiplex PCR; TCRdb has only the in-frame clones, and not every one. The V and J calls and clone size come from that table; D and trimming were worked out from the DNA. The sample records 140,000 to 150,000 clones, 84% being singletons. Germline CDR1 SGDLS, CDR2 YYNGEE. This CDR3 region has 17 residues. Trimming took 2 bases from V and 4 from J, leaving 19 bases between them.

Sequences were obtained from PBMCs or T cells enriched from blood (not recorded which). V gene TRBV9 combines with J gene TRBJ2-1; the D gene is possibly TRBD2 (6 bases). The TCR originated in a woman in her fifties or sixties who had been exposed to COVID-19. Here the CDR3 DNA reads TGTGCCAGCAGCGTCGATAAAGCGGGTAGGGCATACAATGAGCAGTTCTTC. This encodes CASSVDKAGRAYNEQFF.